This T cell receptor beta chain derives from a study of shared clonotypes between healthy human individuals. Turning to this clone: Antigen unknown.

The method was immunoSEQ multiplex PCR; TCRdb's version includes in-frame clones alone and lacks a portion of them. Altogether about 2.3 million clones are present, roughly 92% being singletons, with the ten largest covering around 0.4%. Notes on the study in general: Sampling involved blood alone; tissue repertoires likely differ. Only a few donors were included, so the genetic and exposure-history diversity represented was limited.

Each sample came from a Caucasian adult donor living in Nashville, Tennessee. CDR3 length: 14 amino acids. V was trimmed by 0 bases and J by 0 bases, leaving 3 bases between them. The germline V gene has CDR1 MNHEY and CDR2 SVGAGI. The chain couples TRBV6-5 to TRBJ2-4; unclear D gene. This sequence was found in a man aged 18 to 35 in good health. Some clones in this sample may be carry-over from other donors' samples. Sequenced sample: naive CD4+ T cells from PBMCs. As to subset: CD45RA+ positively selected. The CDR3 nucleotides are TGTGCCAGCAGTTACTCTATAGCCAAAAACATTCAGTACTTC. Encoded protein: CASSYSIAKNIQYF.